This T cell receptor beta chain comes out of a study of PD-1 blockade in classical Hodgkin lymphoma. The V gene's germline CDR1 is SNHLY and CDR2 FYNNEI. Trimming took 5 bases from V and 8 from J; bases not matched to a gene: 12. The CDR3 totals 17 residues. Measured with immunoSEQ multiplex PCR; TCRdb has only the in-frame clones, and not every one. The repertoire consists of about 20,000 clones, with 77% occurring once and the leading ten covering approximately 40%. Relapse was seen in all patients after autologous stem cell transplantation, and brentuximab vedotin exposure was variable. This clone showed up just a few times.

This sequence originates from a human donor with classical Hodgkin lymphoma. The chain carries TRBV2 and TRBJ2-1, with TRBD2 identical over 13 bases. The sample consisted of peripheral blood mononuclear cells (PBMCs), taken before the second cycle of nivolumab. CDR3 coding DNA: TGTGCCAGCAGTTTTACTAGCGGGAGGGCTTGGTATGATGAGCAGTTCTTC. This translates into CASSFTSGRAWYDEQFF.